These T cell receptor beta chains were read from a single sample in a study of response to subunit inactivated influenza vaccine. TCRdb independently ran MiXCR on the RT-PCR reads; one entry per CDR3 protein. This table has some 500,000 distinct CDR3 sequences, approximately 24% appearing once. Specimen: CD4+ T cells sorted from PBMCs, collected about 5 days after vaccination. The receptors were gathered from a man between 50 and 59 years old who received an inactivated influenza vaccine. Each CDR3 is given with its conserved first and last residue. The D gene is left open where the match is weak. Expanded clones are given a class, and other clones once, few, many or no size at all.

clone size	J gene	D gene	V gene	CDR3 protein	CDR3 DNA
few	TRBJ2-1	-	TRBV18	CASSPSEYNEQFF	TGTGCCAGCTCACCATCGGAATACAATGAGCAGTTCTTC
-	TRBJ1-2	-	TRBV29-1	CSVDWGARYGYTF	TGCAGCGTTGATTGGGGAGCCCGCTATGGCTACACCTTC
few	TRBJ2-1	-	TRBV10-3	CAISPGPNQQVQFF	TGTGCCATCAGCCCGGGACCCAATCAACAGGTGCAGTTCTTC
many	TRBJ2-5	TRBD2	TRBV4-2	CASSSASGVAETQYF	TGTGCCAGCAGCAGTGCGAGCGGGGTCGCGGAGACCCAGTACTTC
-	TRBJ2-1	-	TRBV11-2	CASSLVPGRYNEQFF	TGTGCCAGCAGCTTAGTTCCCGGAAGGTACAATGAGCAGTTCTTC
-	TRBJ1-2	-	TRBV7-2	CASNLQQPANYGYTF	TGTGCCAGCAACCTCCAACAGCCAGCTAACTATGGCTACACCTTC
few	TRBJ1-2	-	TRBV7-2	CASSLVPENYGYTF	TGTGCCAGCAGCTTAGTTCCCGAGAACTATGGCTACACCTTC
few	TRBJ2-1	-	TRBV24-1	CATSDTGRNEQFF	TGTGCCACCAGTGATACAGGGAGGAATGAGCAGTTCTTC
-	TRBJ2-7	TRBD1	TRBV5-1	CASSLGRGTGLSYEQYF	TGCGCCAGCAGCTTGGGGCGCGGGACAGGCCTCTCCTACGAGCAGTACTTC
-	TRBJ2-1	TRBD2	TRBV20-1	CSAPGRGLAGGLNEQFF	TGCAGTGCTCCCGGCCGGGGACTAGCGGGAGGTCTAAATGAGCAGTTCTTC
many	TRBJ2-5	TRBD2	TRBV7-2	CASSMGLVETQYF	TGTGCCAGCAGCATGGGACTAGTGGAGACCCAGTACTTC
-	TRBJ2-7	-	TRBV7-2	CASSRQVGEQYF	TGTGCCAGCAGCCGCCAAGTAGGCGAGCAGTACTTC
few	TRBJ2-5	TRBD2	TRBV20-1	CSARATTGTSGGSETQYF	TGCAGTGCTAGAGCAACGACTGGGACTAGCGGGGGCTCGGAGACCCAGTACTTC
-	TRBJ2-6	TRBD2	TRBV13	CASRGMDSGRTGANVLTF	TGTGCCAGCCGGGGGATGGATAGCGGGAGAACTGGGGCCAACGTCCTGACTTTC